Listed below are T cell receptor beta chains from one sample, sequenced in a study of Graves' ophthalmopathy and Graves' hyperthyroidism. TCRdb re-analysed the multiplex PCR reads in MiXCR, keeping a single row per CDR3 protein. Seen here are more than 300,000 distinct CDR3 sequences, roughly 15% observed once, and the top ten hold 2.4%. Material: peripheral blood. Receptors originate from an adult woman with stable Graves' hyperthyroidism. Both conserved end residues are part of each CDR3. The order of the fields is clone size, V gene, D gene, J gene, CDR3 length, CDR3 protein, CDR3 DNA. D genes are given only for firm matches. Rows may omit the clone size; those that give it use once, few, many or a size class.

size: many; V: TRBV7-2; D: -; J: TRBJ2-7; length: 12; CDR3: CASSCRGCEQYF; DNA: TGTGCCAGCAGCTGCCGTGGGTGCGAGCAGTACTTC
size: -; V: TRBV4-3; D: -; J: TRBJ2-5; length: 15; CDR3: CASSHPGEGQETQYF; DNA: TGCGCCAGCAGCCACCCAGGAGAAGGACAAGAGACCCAGTACTTC
size: -; V: TRBV6-1; D: TRBD1; J: TRBJ1-6; length: 15; CDR3: CASSLGQGYRSPLHF; DNA: TGTGCCAGCAGTCTGGGACAGGGTTATAGGTCACCCCTCCACTTT
size: -; V: TRBV12-3/TRBV12-4; D: TRBD1; J: TRBJ1-3; length: 13; CDR3: CASYRGAGNTIYF; DNA: TGTGCCAGTTACAGGGGTGCCGGAAACACCATATATTTT
size: many; V: TRBV11-2; D: -; J: TRBJ2-3; length: 14; CDR3: CASSLVGETDTQYF; DNA: TGTGCCAGCAGCTTAGTTGGGGAAACAGATACGCAGTATTTT
size: many; V: TRBV28; D: TRBD1; J: TRBJ1-6; length: 13; CDR3: CASNPDRDSPLHF; DNA: TGTGCCAGCAACCCCGACAGGGATTCACCCCTCCACTTT
size: many; V: TRBV2; D: -; J: TRBJ1-1; length: 14; CDR3: CASRAGDSGTEAFF; DNA: TGTGCCAGCAGAGCAGGGGATTCGGGCACTGAAGCTTTCTTT
size: few; V: TRBV6-5; D: -; J: TRBJ2-3; length: 11; CDR3: CASSSDASWYF; DNA: TGTGCCAGCAGTTCGGACGCCTCGTGGTATTTT
size: many; V: TRBV10-3; D: -; J: TRBJ2-7; length: 13; CDR3: CATRERRPYEQYF; DNA: TGTGCCACCCGCGAGCGGAGGCCCTACGAGCAGTACTTC
size: -; V: TRBV6-5; D: -; J: TRBJ1-5; length: 13; CDR3: CASSSRDRQPQHF; DNA: TGTGCCAGCAGTTCCAGGGATCGTCAGCCCCAGCATTTT
size: few; V: TRBV24-1; D: -; J: TRBJ2-2; length: 17; CDR3: CATSDFAAVGGTGELFF; DNA: TGTGCCACCAGTGATTTCGCGGCGGTCGGGGGCACCGGGGAGCTGTTTTTT
size: many; V: TRBV6-4; D: -; J: TRBJ1-5; length: 17; CDR3: CARQAHKSRGKKQPQHF; DNA: TGTGCCAGACAAGCCCATAAAAGCAGGGGTAAGAAACAGCCCCAGCATTTT
size: many; V: TRBV25-1; D: TRBD1; J: TRBJ1-5; length: 20; CDR3: CASRLLTGARGVSGNQPQHF; DNA: TGTGCCAGCAGGCTACTCACAGGGGCTCGGGGGGTTAGCGGCAATCAGCCCCAGCATTTT
size: -; V: TRBV15; D: TRBD2; J: TRBJ2-4; length: 15; CDR3: CATSRDLGRGNIQYF; DNA: TGTGCCACCAGCAGAGATTTGGGGAGGGGAAACATTCAGTACTTC
size: -; V: TRBV6-4; D: TRBD2; J: TRBJ2-7; length: 15; CDR3: CATLTEGAGVGEQYF; DNA: TGTGCCACCCTGACTGAAGGAGCGGGAGTGGGGGAGCAGTACTTC
size: -; V: TRBV10-3; D: TRBD1; J: TRBJ1-5; length: 15; CDR3: CAISAGQGEGQPQHF; DNA: TGTGCCATCAGTGCGGGACAGGGTGAAGGACAGCCCCAGCATTTT
size: -; V: TRBV10-2; D: -; J: TRBJ1-6; length: 17; CDR3: CASSVGPPSSYNSPLHF; DNA: TGCGCCAGCAGCGTAGGACCGCCGAGCTCCTATAATTCACCCCTCCACTTT
size: many; V: TRBV20-1; D: TRBD1; J: TRBJ1-5; length: 14; CDR3: CGARQGGFNQPQHF; DNA: TGCGGTGCTCGGCAGGGGGGGTTTAATCAGCCCCAGCATTTT
size: many; V: TRBV6-1; D: TRBD1; J: TRBJ1-1; length: 15; CDR3: CASSQATGGNTEAFF; DNA: TGTGCCAGCAGCCAAGCGACAGGGGGCAACACTGAAGCTTTCTTT
size: many; V: TRBV29-1; D: -; J: TRBJ2-7; length: 12; CDR3: CSVGSSGVEQYF; DNA: TGCAGCGTTGGGTCGTCAGGGGTCGAGCAGTACTTC
size: many; V: TRBV7-9; D: TRBD2; J: TRBJ2-5; length: 15; CDR3: CASSLLAGVSETQYF; DNA: TGTGCCAGCAGCCTGCTAGCGGGAGTTTCGGAGACCCAGTACTTC
size: -; V: TRBV18; D: TRBD2; J: TRBJ2-7; length: 18; CDR3: CASSPPKLAGGSAYEQYF; DNA: TGTGCCAGCTCACCACCAAAACTAGCGGGAGGGTCCGCCTACGAGCAGTACTTC
size: many; V: TRBV30; D: -; J: TRBJ2-5; length: 11; CDR3: CAWGLAETQYF; DNA: TGTGCCTGGGGCCTAGCGGAGACCCAGTACTTC
size: -; V: TRBV15; D: -; J: TRBJ2-7; length: 15; CDR3: CATSRGSTFSYEQYF; DNA: TGTGCCACCAGCAGAGGTTCCACCTTTTCCTACGAGCAGTACTTC
size: -; V: TRBV12-3/TRBV12-4; D: TRBD1; J: TRBJ2-5; length: 15; CDR3: CASSLYRDRQETQYF; DNA: TGTGCCAGCAGTCTATACCGGGACAGACAAGAGACCCAGTACTTC
size: many; V: TRBV20-1; D: -; J: TRBJ2-7; length: 14; CDR3: CSAADRRWGYEQYF; DNA: TGCAGTGCCGCCGACAGGCGATGGGGCTACGAGCAGTACTTC
size: -; V: TRBV7-8; D: -; J: TRBJ1-3; length: 15; CDR3: CASSLLWGAGNTIYF; DNA: TGTGCCAGCAGCTTACTCTGGGGAGCCGGAAACACCATATATTTT
size: many; V: TRBV7-2; D: -; J: TRBJ2-7; length: 14; CDR3: CASSLERTLGEQYF; DNA: TGTGCCAGCAGCTTAGAACGGACCTTAGGAGAGCAGTACTTC